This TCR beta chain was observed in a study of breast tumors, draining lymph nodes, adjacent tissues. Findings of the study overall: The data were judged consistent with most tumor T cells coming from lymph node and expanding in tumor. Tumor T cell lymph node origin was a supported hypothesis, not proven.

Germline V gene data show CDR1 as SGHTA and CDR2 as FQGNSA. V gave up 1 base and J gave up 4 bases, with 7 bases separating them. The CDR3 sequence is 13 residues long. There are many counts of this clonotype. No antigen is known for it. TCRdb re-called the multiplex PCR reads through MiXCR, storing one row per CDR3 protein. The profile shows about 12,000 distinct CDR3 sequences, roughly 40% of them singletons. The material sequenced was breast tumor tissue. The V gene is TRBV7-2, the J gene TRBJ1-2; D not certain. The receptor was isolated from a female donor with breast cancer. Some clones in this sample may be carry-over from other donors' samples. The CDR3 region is CASSLERLYGYTF. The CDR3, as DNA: TGTGCCAGCAGCTTAGAAAGACTCTATGGCTACACCTTC. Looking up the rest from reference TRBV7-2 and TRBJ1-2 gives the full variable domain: GAGVSQSPSNKVTEKGKDVELRCDPISGHTALYWYRQSLGQGLEFLIYFQGNSAPDKSGLPSDRFSAERTGGSVSTLTIQRTQQEDSAVYLCASSLERLYGYTFGSGTRLTVV.